This T cell receptor (beta chain) was found in a study of cytomegalovirus exposure and HLA in healthy donors. At the level of the study: Membership in the Caucasian-associated ancestry cluster was found for 81% of fewer than 450 genotyped donors.

Vbeta (60) and Jbeta (13) primers were used in the PCR. The repertoire was sequenced with immunoSEQ multiplex PCR; TCRdb's copy has only in-frame clones and lacks some. The data show more than 200,000 clones, with over 75% seen just once and 1.5% to 2% held by the top ten. The germline V gene encodes CDR1 SEHNR and CDR2 FQNEAQ (reference sequence). Deletions cut 5 bases from V and 11 bases from J, with 15 bases between. This CDR3 region has 12 residues. The chain has TRBV7-9 and TRBJ1-1; D remains ambiguous. The specimen sequenced was PBMCs. The sequence came from a man between 18 and 35 years old in good health and CMV-seronegative. CDR3 protein: CASSQREWTAFF. As DNA, the CDR3 is TGTGCCAGCAGCCAAAGGGAGTGGACGGCTTTCTTT.